The rows below give T cell receptor beta chains drawn from one sample of a study of cytomegalovirus exposure and HLA in healthy donors. Sequencing was performed with immunoSEQ multiplex PCR; in TCRdb, only in-frame clones are kept and a portion is missing. The profile shows more than 85,000 clones, roughly 90% of them singletons. The sequenced material came from PBMCs. The source of these receptors is a woman in her late teens or twenties in good health and CMV-seronegative. Each CDR3 is given with its conserved first and last residue.

V gene: TRBV30; CDR3 protein: CAWSTTGRGADTF
V gene: TRBV28; CDR3 protein: CASLSGGVIGNYGYTF
V gene: TRBV25-1; CDR3 protein: CASSGPGGSGTSTDTQYF
V gene: TRBV28; CDR3 protein: CASSLPALAGVYDEQFF
V gene: TRBV27; CDR3 protein: CASSSSTQGADYGYTF
V gene: TRBV7-3; CDR3 protein: CASSFEDTAANVLTF
V gene: TRBV27; CDR3 protein: CASRLTGGYSNQPQHF
V gene: TRBV19; CDR3 protein: CASSIPPRAGELFF
V gene: TRBV4-1; CDR3 protein: CASKQTPRVPTNEKLFF
V gene: TRBV27; CDR3 protein: CASSPTGRNTGELFF
V gene: TRBV29-1; CDR3 protein: CSVEFRIYGYTF
V gene: TRBV2; CDR3 protein: CASSVITGGGGYEQYF
V gene: TRBV7-2; CDR3 protein: CASSLAFRDTQYF
V gene: TRBV4-1; CDR3 protein: CASSQGAEGYGYTF
V gene: TRBV7-9; CDR3 protein: CASSYHRGSNEQFF
V gene: TRBV7-9; CDR3 protein: CASSLGAGEKLFF
V gene: TRBV9; CDR3 protein: CASSVATGVGYTF
V gene: TRBV15; CDR3 protein: CATNSNPGQPNEKLFF
V gene: TRBV7-9; CDR3 protein: CASSLVGRTLNYGYTF
V gene: TRBV6-5; CDR3 protein: CASSFTPDISYNEQFF
V gene: TRBV7-6; CDR3 protein: CASSLGNRGVTEAFF
V gene: TRBV27; CDR3 protein: CASRYLRDRDNEQFF
V gene: TRBV6-4; CDR3 protein: CASSVLDRGTSQPQHF
V gene: TRBV7-6; CDR3 protein: CASSFQGFSYEQYF
V gene: TRBV6-5; CDR3 protein: CASRASGADTQYF
V gene: TRBV2; CDR3 protein: CASSELAGAQEQFF
V gene: TRBV9; CDR3 protein: CASSPRPGGTEAFF
V gene: TRBV30; CDR3 protein: CAWRGRGNTEAFF
V gene: TRBV28; CDR3 protein: CASKWRAWETQYF
V gene: TRBV30; CDR3 protein: CAWSVGLAGMNEQFF